A single sample is the source of the 10 T cell receptor beta chains below, sequenced in a study of cytomegalovirus exposure and HLA in healthy donors. In the PCR, 60 Vbeta and 13 Jbeta primers were used. Data came from immunoSEQ multiplex PCR; TCRdb stores just in-frame clones and leaves some out. Of around 130,000 clones listed, 80% are singletons. The material sequenced was PBMCs. These receptors all come from a man aged 25 to 40 in good health and CMV-seronegative.

The CDR3 loop reads CAWSLGLYKYTDTQYF. The CDR3 DNA reads as TGTGCCTGGAGTTTGGGACTCTATAAATACACAGATACGCAGTATTTT. The chain recombines TRBV30 with TRBJ2-3; D possibly corresponds to TRBD2 (6 bases). The CDR3 covers 16 residues. Germline lookup yields CDR1 GTSNPN and CDR2 SVGIG (reference sequence). Between the trimmed V and J ends, which lost 2 bases and 2 bases, there was a span of 17 bases. Variable domain in full (rest from reference TRBV30 and TRBJ2-3): SQTIHQWPATLVQPVGSPLSLECTVEGTSNPNLYWYRQAAGRGLQLLFYSVGIGQISSEVPQNLSASRPQDRQFILSSKKLLLSDSGFYLCAWSLGLYKYTDTQYFGPGTRLTVL.

The rearrangement joins TRBV7-2 to TRBJ2-1; 11 bases fit TRBD2. CDR1 and CDR2 from the germline V gene are SGHTA and FQGNSA. V dropped 5 bases and J dropped 0; count of bases not matched to a gene: 12. The CDR3 length is 19 residues. The CDR3 region is CASSPQGLAAMSSYNEQFF. Here the CDR3 DNA reads TGTGCCAGCAGCCCCCAGGGACTAGCGGCGATGAGCTCCTACAATGAGCAGTTCTTC.

The chain combines TRBV5-5 with TRBJ1-3, with 8 nucleotides matching TRBD1. Unmatched junction bases numbered 10, after V lost 5 bases and J lost 0 bases. CDR1 and CDR2 from the germline V gene are SGHKS and YYEKEE (reference sequence). This CDR3 contains 17 residues. The CDR3 nucleotides are TGTGCCAGCAGGTATAGCACCGGGACAGGCTCTGGAAACACCATATATTTT. It translates to CASRYSTGTGSGNTIYF.

V gene TRBV11-2 combines with J gene TRBJ2-7; 10 bases are a match to TRBD1. The length of the CDR3 is 15 residues. In germline, CDR1 is SGHAT, CDR2 FQNNGV. The J segment lost 6 bases and the V segment lost 1 base, leaving 6 bases of the junction unmatched. In nucleotides, the CDR3 is TGTGCCAGCAGCTTAGGACAGGGGGCACTCCCCGAGCAGTACTTC. This sequence encodes CASSLGQGALPEQYF.

The V gene is TRBV15, the J gene TRBJ2-2; 10 bases line up with TRBD2. V lost 6 bases to trimming and J lost 4 bases; unmatched junction nucleotides: 5. This CDR3 has 15 amino acids. Germline V CDR1 and CDR2: LNHNV, YYDKDF (reference sequence). CDR3: CATSRAGGLTGELFF. CDR3 bases: TGTGCCACCAGTCGAGCGGGAGGGCTCACCGGGGAGCTGTTTTTT.

CDR3 DNA sequence: TGTGCCAGCAGTCCATATTGGCTAGCGGGAGGGCCAGGTACGCAGTATTTT. Amino acid sequence: CASSPYWLAGGPGTQYF. This chain uses TRBV2 with TRBJ2-3, with 12 bases matching TRBD2. The CDR3 spans 17 residues. V lost 5 bases, J lost 8 bases, and 14 bases stayed unmatched. CDR1 is SNHLY, CDR2 FYNNEI, per germline.

This chain joins TRBV6-5 and TRBJ1-1; a possible D gene is TRBD1 (5 bases). Germline V lookup: CDR1 MNHEY, CDR2 SVGAGI. Trimming took 5 bases from V and 5 from J, leaving 12 bases between them. This CDR3 contains 13 residues. The CDR3 region has the DNA TGTGCCAGCAGTGTTATCGGGGGTACTGAAGCTTTCTTT. Translated, it gives CASSVIGGTEAFF.

The chain employs TRBV5-6 and TRBJ2-2, with no clear D. V shed 2 bases and J shed 4 bases, with 9 bases lying between them. There are 14 residues in the CDR3. CDR1 and CDR2 (germline): SGHDT, YYEEEE. In nucleotides, the CDR3 is TGTGCCAGCAGCTTTCCGTCTATCACCGGGGAGCTGTTTTTT. The encoded protein is CASSFPSITGELFF.

The genes are TRBV7-3 and TRBJ1-1, with D maybe TRBD1 (6 bases). The V end was cut by 0 bases, the J end by 0 bases, with 8 bases between. From germline, CDR1 is SGHTA and CDR2 FQGTGA. This CDR3 is 15 amino acids long. This CDR3 reads CASSLTGAMNTEAFF. The CDR3 DNA reads as TGTGCCAGCAGCTTAACGGGGGCCATGAACACTGAAGCTTTCTTT.

This sequence joins TRBV7-2 and TRBJ2-6; TRBD1 might be the D (5 bases). V was cut by 9 bases and J by 0 bases, with 6 bases left in between. This CDR3 has 13 amino acids. Germline CDR1 is SGHTA and CDR2 is FQGNSA. CDR3 amino acids: CASDSSGANVLTF. Here the CDR3 DNA reads TGTGCCAGTGACAGCTCTGGGGCCAACGTCCTGACTTTC.